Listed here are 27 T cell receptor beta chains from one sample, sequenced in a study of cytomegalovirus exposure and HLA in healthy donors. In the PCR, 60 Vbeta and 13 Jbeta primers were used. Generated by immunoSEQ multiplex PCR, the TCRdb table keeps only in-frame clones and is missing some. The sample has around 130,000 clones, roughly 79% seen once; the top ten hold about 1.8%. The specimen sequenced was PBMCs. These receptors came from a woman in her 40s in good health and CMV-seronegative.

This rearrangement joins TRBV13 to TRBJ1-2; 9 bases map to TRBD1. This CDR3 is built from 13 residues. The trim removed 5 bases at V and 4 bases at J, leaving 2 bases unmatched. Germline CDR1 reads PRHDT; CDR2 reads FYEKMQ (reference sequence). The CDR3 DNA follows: TGTGCCAGCAGCGAACAGGGGGCCTATGGCTACACCTTC. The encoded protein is CASSEQGAYGYTF. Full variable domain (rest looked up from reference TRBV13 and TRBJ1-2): AAGVIQSPRHLIKEKRETATLKCYPIPRHDTVYWYQQGPGQDPQFLISFYEKMQSDKGSIPDRFSAQQFSDYHSELNMSSLELGDSALYFCASSEQGAYGYTFGSGTRLTVV.

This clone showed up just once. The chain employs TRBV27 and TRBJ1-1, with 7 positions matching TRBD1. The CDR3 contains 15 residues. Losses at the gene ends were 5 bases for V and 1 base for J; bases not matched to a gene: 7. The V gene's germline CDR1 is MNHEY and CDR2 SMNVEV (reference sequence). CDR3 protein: CASSPWTGRNTEAFF. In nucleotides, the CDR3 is TGTGCCAGCAGTCCGTGGACAGGTCGGAACACTGAAGCTTTCTTT.

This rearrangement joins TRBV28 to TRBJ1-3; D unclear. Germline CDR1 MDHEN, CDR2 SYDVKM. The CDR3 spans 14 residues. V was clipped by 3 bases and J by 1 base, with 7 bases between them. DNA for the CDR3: TGTGCCAGCAGTTTGGAGGGATCTGGAAACACCATATATTTT. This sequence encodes CASSLEGSGNTIYF.

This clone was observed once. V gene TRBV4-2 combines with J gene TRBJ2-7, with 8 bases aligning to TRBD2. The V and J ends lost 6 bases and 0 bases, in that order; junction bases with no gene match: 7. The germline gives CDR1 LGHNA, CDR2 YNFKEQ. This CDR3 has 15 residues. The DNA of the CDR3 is TGTGCCAGCAGTCTGATAGCGGGGAACTCCTACGAGCAGTACTTC. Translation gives CASSLIAGNSYEQYF.

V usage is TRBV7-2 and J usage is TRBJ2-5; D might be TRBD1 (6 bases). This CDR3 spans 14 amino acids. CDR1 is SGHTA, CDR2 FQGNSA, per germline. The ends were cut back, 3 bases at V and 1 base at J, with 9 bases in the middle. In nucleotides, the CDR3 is TGTGCCAGCAGCTTCCAGGGGACCCAAGAGACCCAGTACTTC. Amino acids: CASSFQGTQETQYF.

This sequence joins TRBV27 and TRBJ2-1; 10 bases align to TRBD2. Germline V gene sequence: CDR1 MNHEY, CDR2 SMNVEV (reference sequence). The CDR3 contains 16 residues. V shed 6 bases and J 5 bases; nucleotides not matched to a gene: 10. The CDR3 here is CASSPNLAGVNNEQFF. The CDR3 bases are TGTGCCAGCAGCCCGAACCTAGCGGGGGTCAACAATGAGCAGTTCTTC.

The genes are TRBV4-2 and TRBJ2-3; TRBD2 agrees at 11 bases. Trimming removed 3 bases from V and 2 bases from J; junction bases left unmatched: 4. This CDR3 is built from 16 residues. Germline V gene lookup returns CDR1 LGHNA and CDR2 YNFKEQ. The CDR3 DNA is TGTGCCAGCAGCCAGACGACTAGCGGGGTCACAGATACGCAGTATTTT. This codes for CASSQTTSGVTDTQYF.

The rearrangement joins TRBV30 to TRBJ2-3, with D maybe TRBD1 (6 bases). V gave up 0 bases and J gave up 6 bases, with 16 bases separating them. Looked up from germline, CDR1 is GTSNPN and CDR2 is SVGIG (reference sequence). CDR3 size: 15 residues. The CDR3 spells CAWSVLPVRGDTQYF. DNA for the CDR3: TGTGCCTGGAGTGTTCTACCCGTGAGGGGGGATACGCAGTATTTT.

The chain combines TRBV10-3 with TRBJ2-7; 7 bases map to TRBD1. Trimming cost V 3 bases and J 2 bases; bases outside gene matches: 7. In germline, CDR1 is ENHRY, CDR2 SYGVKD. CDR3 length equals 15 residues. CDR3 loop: CAISDPGDSTYEQYF. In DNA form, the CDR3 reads TGTGCCATCAGTGATCCCGGGGACAGTACCTACGAGCAGTACTTC.

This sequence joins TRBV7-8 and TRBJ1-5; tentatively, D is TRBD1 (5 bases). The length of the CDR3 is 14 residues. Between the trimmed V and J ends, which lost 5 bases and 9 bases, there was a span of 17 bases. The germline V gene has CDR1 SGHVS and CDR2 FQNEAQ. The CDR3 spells CASSPWQAQGPQHF. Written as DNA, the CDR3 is TGTGCCAGCAGCCCTTGGCAGGCTCAGGGGCCCCAGCATTTT.

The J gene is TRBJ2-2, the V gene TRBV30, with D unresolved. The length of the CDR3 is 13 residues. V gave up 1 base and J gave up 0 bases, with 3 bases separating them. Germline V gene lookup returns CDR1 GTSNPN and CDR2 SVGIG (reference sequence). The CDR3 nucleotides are TGTGCCTGGAGTGACACGAACACCGGGGAGCTGTTTTTT. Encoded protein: CAWSDTNTGELFF.

The CDR3 loop reads CASPLPVSYNEQFF. The CDR3 DNA sequence: TGTGCCAGCCCCCTGCCGGTGAGCTACAATGAGCAGTTCTTC. This chain uses TRBV7-9 with TRBJ2-1; D not resolved. Per germline, CDR1 SEHNR and CDR2 FQNEAQ (reference sequence). This CDR3 spans 14 amino acids. V lost 8 bases to trimming and J lost 3 bases, with 14 bases between them. The whole variable domain, filled in from reference TRBV7-9 and TRBJ2-1, reads DTGVSQNPRHKITKRGQNVTFRCDPISEHNRLYWYRQTLGQGPEFLTYFQNEAQLEKSRLLSDRFSAERPKGSFSTLEIQRTEQGDSAMYLCASPLPVSYNEQFFGPGTRLTVL.

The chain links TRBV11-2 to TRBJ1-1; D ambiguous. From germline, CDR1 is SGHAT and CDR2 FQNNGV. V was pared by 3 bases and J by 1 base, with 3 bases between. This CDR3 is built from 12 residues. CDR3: CASSFGNTEAFF. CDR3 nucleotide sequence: TGTGCCAGCAGCTTCGGGAACACTGAAGCTTTCTTT.

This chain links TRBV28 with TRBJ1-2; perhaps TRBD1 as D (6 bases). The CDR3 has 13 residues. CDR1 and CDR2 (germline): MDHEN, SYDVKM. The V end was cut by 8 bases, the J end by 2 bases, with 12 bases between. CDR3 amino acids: CASLHTGNYGYTF. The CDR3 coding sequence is TGTGCCAGCCTCCACACAGGGAACTATGGCTACACCTTC.

CDR3 nucleotide sequence: TGTGCCAGCAGCCCAAGGGGCGGTGGGCCAGAGACCCAGTACTTC. It translates to CASSPRGGGPETQYF. The V gene is TRBV13, the J gene TRBJ2-5; TRBD1 might be the D (5 bases). Trimming pared 5 bases from V and 4 bases from J, leaving 17 bases between. Germline V lookup: CDR1 PRHDT, CDR2 FYEKMQ (reference sequence). This CDR3 contains 15 residues.

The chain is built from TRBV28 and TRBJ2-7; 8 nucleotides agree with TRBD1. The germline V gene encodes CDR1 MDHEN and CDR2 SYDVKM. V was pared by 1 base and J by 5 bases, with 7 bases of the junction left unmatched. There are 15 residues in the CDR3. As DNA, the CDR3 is TGTGCCAGCAGTTTATTAGCAGGGGGCGTCGACGAGCAGTACTTC. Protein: CASSLLAGGVDEQYF.

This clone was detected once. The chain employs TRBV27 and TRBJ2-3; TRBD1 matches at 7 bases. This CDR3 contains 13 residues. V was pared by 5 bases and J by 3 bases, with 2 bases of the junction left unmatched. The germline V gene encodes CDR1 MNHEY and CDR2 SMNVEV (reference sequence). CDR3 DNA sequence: TGTGCCAGCAGTGACAGGGTGACAGATACGCAGTATTTT. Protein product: CASSDRVTDTQYF.

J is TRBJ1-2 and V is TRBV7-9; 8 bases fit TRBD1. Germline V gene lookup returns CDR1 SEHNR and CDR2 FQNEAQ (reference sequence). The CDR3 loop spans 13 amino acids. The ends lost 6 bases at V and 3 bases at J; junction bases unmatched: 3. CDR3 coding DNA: TGTGCCAGCAGATTGGACAGGGACTATGGCTACACCTTC. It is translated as CASRLDRDYGYTF.

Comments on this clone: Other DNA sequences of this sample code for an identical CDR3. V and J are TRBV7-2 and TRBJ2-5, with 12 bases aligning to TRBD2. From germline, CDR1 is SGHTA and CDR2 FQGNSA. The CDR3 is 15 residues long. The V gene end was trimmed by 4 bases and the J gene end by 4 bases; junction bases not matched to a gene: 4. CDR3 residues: CASSSRTSGVETQYF. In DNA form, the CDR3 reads TGTGCCAGCAGCTCCCGGACTAGCGGGGTAGAGACCCAGTACTTC.

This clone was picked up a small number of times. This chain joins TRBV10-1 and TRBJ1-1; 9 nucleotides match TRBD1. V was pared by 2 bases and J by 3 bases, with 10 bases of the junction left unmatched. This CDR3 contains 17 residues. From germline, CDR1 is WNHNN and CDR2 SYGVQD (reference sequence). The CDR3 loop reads CASSESVQGAGDTEAFF. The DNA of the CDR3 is TGCGCCAGCAGTGAGAGCGTACAGGGGGCAGGGGACACTGAAGCTTTCTTT.

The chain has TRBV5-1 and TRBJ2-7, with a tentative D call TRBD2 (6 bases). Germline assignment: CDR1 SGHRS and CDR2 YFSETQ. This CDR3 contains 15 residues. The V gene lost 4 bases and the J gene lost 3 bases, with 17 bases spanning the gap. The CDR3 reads CASSLGVGGYYEQYF. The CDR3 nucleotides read TGCGCCAGCAGCCTTGGGGTCGGGGGTTACTACGAGCAGTACTTC.

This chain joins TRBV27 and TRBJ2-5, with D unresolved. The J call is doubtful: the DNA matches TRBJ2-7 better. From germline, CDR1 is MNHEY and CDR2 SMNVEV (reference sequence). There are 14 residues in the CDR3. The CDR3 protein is CASSLSVIHYEQYF. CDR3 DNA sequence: TGTGCCAGCAGTTTATCAGTCATCCACTACGAGCAGTACTTC.

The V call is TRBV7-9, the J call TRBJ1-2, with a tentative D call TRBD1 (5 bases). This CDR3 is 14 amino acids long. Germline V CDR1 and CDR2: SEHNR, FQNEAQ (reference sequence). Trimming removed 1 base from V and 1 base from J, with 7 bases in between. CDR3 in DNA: TGTGCCAGCAGCTTAGGGACATATAACTATGGCTACACCTTC. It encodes CASSLGTYNYGYTF.

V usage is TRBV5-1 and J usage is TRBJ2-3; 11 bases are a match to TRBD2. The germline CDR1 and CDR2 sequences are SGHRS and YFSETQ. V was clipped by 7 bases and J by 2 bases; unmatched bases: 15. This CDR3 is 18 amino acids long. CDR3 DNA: TGCGCCAGCGAAAGACAGGGACGGACTAGCGGGCTCACAGATACGCAGTATTTT. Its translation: CASERQGRTSGLTDTQYF.

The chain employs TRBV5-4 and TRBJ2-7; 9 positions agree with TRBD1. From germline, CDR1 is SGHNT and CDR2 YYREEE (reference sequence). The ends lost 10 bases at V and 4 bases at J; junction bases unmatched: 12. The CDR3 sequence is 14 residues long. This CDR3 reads CAAGPGQGGYEQYF. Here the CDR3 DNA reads TGTGCCGCCGGGCCGGGACAGGGTGGATACGAGCAGTACTTC.

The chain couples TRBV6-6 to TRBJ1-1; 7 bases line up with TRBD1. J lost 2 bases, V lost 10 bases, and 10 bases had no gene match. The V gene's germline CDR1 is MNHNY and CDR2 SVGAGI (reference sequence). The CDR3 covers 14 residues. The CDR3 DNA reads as TGTGCCATTCAGACAGGGAGCGAAAACACTGAAGCTTTCTTT. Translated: CAIQTGSENTEAFF.

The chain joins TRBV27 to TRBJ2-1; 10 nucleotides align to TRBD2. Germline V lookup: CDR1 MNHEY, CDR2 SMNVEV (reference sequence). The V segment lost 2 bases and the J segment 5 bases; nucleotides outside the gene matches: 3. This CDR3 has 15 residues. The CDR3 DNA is TGTGCCAGCAGTTTAAGGGGACTAGCGAACAATGAGCAGTTCTTC. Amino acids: CASSLRGLANNEQFF.